This T cell receptor beta chain was captured by sequencing in a study of blood T cell repertoires in COVID-19. The CDR3 spans 14 residues. Germline V gives CDR1 SQVTM, CDR2 ANQGSEA. V was pared by 6 bases and J by 6 bases, with 10 bases of the junction left unmatched. Assay used: immunoSEQ multiplex PCR; TCRdb lists only in-frame clones, some missing. There are 430,000 or so clones in the sample; about 88% occur only once, and about 1.4% lies in the top ten. The chain couples TRBV29-1 to TRBJ2-7; TRBD1 matches 11 bases. The sequenced sample consisted of PBMCs or T cells enriched from blood (not recorded which). The TCR comes from a woman in her late teens or twenties who had been exposed to COVID-19. DNA of the CDR3: TGCAGCGTAGGGACAGGGGGTATTTTGCGCGAGCAGTACTTC. Its translation: CSVGTGGILREQYF.